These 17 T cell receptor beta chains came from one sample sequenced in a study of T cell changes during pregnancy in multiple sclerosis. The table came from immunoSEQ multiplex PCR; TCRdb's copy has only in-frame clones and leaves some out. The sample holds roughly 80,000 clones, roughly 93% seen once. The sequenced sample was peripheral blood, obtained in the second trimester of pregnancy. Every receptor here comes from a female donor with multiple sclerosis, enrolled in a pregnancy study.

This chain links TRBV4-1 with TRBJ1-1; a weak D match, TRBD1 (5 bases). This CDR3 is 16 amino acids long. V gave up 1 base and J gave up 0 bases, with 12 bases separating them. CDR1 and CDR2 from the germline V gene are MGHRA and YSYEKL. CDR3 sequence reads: CASSQGAGRVNTEAFF. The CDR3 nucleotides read TGCGCCAGCAGCCAAGGGGCAGGGAGGGTGAACACTGAAGCTTTCTTT.

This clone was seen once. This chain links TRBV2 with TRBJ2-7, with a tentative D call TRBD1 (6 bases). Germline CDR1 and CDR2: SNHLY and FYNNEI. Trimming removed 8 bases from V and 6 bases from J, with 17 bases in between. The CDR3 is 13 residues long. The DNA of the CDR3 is TGTGCCAGCGAAAGGACAGAGCTGGGCGAGCAGTACTTC. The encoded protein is CASERTELGEQYF.

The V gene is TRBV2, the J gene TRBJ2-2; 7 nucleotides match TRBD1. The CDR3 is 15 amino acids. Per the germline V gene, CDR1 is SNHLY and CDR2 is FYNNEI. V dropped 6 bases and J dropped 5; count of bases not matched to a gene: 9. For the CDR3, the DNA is TGTGCCAGCAGGACCTCCGGGACAGTGACCGGGGAGCTGTTTTTT. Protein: CASRTSGTVTGELFF.

The DNA of the CDR3 is TGCAGCGCTAGGACAGTTTCCTCCTACGAGCAGTACTTC. Amino acids: CSARTVSSYEQYF. The chain recombines TRBV29-1 with TRBJ2-7, with D tentatively TRBD1 (6 bases). CDR3 length: 13 amino acids. The V end lost 7 bases, the J end lost 0 bases, and 13 bases lay between the germline ends. Germline loops: CDR1 SQVTM, CDR2 ANQGSEA.

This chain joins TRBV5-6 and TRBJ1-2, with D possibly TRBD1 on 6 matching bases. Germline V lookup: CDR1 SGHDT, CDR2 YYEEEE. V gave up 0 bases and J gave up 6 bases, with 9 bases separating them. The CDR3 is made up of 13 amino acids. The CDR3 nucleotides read TGTGCCAGCAGCTTGGTGAGGGGGAATGGCTACACCTTC. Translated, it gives CASSLVRGNGYTF. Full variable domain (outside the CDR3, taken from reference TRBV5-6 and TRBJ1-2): DAGVTQSPTHLIKTRGQQVTLRCSPKSGHDTVSWYQQALGQGPQFIFQYYEEEERQRGNFPDRFSGHQFPNYSSELNVNALLLGDSALYLCASSLVRGNGYTFGSGTRLTVV.

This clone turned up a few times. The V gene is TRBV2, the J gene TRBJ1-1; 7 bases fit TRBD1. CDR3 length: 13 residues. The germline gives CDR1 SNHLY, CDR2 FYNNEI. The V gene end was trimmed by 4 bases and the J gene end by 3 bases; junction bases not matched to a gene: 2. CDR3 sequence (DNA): TGTGCCAGCAGTGCCGACAGGGACACTGAAGCTTTCTTT. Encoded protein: CASSADRDTEAFF.

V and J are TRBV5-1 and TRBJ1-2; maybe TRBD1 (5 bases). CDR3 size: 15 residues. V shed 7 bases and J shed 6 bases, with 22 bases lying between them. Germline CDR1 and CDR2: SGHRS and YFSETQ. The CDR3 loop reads CASRLPARTTDGYTF. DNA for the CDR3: TGCGCCAGCCGCCTCCCCGCTCGGACAACAGATGGCTACACCTTC. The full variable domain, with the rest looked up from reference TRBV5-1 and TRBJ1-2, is KAGVTQTPRYLIKTRGQQVTLSCSPISGHRSVSWYQQTPGQGLQFLFEYFSETQRNKGNFPGRFSGRQFSNSRSEMNVSTLELGDSALYLCASRLPARTTDGYTFGSGTRLTVV.

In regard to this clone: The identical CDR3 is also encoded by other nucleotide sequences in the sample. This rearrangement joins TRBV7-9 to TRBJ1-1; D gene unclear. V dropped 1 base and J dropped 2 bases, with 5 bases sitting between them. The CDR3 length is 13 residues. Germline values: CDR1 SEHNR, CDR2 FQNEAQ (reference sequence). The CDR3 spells CASSLDSNTEAFF. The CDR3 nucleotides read TGTGCCAGCAGCTTAGACAGCAACACTGAAGCTTTCTTT.

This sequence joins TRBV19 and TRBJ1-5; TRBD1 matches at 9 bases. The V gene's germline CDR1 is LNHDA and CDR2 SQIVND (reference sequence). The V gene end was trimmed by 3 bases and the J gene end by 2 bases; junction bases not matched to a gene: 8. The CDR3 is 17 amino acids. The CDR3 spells CASSMAGTGLGNQPQHF. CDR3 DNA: TGTGCCAGTAGTATGGCCGGGACAGGGTTAGGCAATCAGCCCCAGCATTTT.

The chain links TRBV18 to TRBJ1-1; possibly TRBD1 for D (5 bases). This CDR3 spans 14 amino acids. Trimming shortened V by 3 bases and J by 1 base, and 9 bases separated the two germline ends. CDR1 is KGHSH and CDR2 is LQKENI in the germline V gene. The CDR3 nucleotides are TGTGCCAGCTCACCCCTAGGGGAGAACACTGAAGCTTTCTTT. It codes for CASSPLGENTEAFF.

The DNA for the CDR3 is TGTGCCAGCAGCTTAGGCGGGCCCTACAATGAGCAGTTCTTC. Amino acid sequence: CASSLGGPYNEQFF. The chain has TRBV7-2 and TRBJ2-1; a possible D gene is TRBD2 (5 bases). CDR1 is SGHTA and CDR2 is FQGNSA in the germline V gene. Trimming removed 1 base from V and 2 bases from J, with 6 bases in between. This CDR3 is 14 amino acids long.

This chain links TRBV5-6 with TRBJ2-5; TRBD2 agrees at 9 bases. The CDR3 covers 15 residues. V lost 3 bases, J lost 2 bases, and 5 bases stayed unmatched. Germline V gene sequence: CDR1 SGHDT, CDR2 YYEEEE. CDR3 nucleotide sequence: TGTGCCAGCAGCTATAAGCGGGGGGAACAAGAGACCCAGTACTTC. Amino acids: CASSYKRGEQETQYF.

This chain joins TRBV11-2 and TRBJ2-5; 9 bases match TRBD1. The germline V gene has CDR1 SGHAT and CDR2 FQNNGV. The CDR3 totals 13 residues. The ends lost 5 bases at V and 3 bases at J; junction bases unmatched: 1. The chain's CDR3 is CASSRDREETQYF. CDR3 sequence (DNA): TGTGCCAGCAGCAGGGACAGGGAAGAGACCCAGTACTTC.

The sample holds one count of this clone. This CDR3 is CASSLTAATNEKLFF. In DNA, the CDR3 is TGTGCCAGCAGCCTGACAGCAGCAACTAATGAAAAACTGTTTTTT. The chain joins TRBV5-6 to TRBJ1-4; TRBD1 is a possible D gene (5 bases). CDR3 length equals 15 residues. Trimming pared 4 bases from V and 0 bases from J, leaving 10 bases between. Germline-derived CDR1 and CDR2 are SGHDT and YYEEEE.

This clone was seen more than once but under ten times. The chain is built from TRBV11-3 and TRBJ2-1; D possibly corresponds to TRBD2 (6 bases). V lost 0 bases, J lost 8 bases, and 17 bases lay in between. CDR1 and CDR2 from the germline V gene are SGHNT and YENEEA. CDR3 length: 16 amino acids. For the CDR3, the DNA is TGTGCCAGCAGCTTAGACCGCGGGCAGACGGGGGATGAGCAGTTCTTC. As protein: CASSLDRGQTGDEQFF.

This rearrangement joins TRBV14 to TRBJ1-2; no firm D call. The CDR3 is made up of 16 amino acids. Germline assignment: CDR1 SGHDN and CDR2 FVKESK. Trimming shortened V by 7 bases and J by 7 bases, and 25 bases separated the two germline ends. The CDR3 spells CASTVSGVAITGGYTF. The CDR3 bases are TGTGCCAGCACCGTTTCCGGGGTCGCGATTACGGGTGGCTACACCTTC.

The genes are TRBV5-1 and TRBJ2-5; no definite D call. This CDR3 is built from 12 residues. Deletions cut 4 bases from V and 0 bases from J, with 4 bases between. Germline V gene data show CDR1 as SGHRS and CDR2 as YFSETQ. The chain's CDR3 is CASSRDQETQYF. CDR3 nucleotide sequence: TGCGCCAGCAGCCGCGACCAAGAGACCCAGTACTTC.